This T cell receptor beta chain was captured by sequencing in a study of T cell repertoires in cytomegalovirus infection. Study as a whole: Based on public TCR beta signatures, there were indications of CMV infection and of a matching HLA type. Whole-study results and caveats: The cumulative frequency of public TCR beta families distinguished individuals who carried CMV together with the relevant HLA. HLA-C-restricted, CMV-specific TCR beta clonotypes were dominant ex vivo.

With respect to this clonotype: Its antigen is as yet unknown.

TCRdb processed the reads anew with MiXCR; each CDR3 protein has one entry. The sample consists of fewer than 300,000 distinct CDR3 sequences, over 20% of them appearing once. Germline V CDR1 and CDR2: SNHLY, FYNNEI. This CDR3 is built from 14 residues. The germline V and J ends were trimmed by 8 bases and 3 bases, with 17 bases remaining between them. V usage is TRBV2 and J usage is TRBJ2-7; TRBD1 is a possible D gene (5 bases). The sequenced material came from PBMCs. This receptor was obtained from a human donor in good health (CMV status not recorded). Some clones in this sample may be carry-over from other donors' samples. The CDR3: CASAPPTGRYEQYF. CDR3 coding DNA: TGTGCCAGCGCCCCCCCCACAGGTCGCTACGAGCAGTACTTC.